What follows are 20 T cell receptor beta chains derived from one specimen sequenced in a study of blood T cells in healthy people across ages. Next came a second PCR, run for about 7 to 12 cycles, which used a sample-barcoded 5' primer along with a J-beta primer mix. TCRdb recomputed calls from the 5' RACE reads with MiXCR, one row per CDR3 protein. The sample holds fewer than 2 million distinct CDR3 sequences, approximately 39% seen once. The specimen sequenced was blood. The receptors were sampled from a human donor in good health.

The rearrangement uses TRBV14 and TRBJ2-3, with 7 bases matching TRBD2. Germline loops: CDR1 SGHDN, CDR2 FVKESK. After removal of 8 bases from V and 3 bases from J, the junction contained 8 bases not matched to a gene. The CDR3 is made up of 14 amino acids. CDR3 in amino acids: CASDGGGQTDTQYF. CDR3 bases: TGTGCCAGCGATGGCGGGGGTCAGACAGATACGCAGTATTTT.

This clonotype appeared many times. This rearrangement joins TRBV29-1 to TRBJ2-1; a possible D gene is TRBD1 (6 bases). The V gene's germline CDR1 is SQVTM and CDR2 ANQGSEA. The CDR3 runs 10 residues. Trimming left V 7 bases short and J 7 bases short, with 8 bases between. In DNA, the CDR3 is TGCAGCGGAGGGGGAAATGAGCAGTTCTTC. This encodes CSGGGNEQFF.

The V call is TRBV20-1, the J call TRBJ2-2; D is tentatively TRBD1 or TRBD2 (5 bases each). The CDR3 length is 12 residues. V was clipped by 4 bases and J by 6 bases, with 9 bases between them. The V gene's germline CDR1 is DFQATT and CDR2 SNEGSKA (reference sequence). The DNA of the CDR3 is TGCAGTGCTATAAGGGGAGCCGGGGAGCTGTTTTTT. This translates into CSAIRGAGELFF.

The sample holds many counts of this clonotype. The gene calls are TRBV24-1 and TRBJ2-1, with 12 nucleotides matching TRBD2. The junction had 1 base not matched to a gene; V was cut back by 5 bases and J by 3 bases. CDR1 is KGHDR and CDR2 is SFDVKD in the germline V gene. The CDR3 contains 15 residues. CDR3 in DNA: TGTGCCACCAGTGCGACTAGCGGGGGCTACAATGAGCAGTTCTTC. It encodes CATSATSGGYNEQFF.

The V call is TRBV10-3, the J call TRBJ1-2; 7 bases align to TRBD1. The CDR3 runs to 14 residues. Losses at the gene ends were 6 bases for V and 8 bases for J; bases not matched to a gene: 12. The germline V gene encodes CDR1 ENHRY and CDR2 SYGVKD. This CDR3 is CAIRPGGGGEGYTF. The DNA for the CDR3 is TGTGCCATCAGGCCCGGAGGAGGGGGCGAAGGCTACACCTTC.

This clonotype was recorded a few times. The V gene is TRBV12-3 or TRBV12-4, the J gene TRBJ2-7, with D perhaps matching TRBD1 (5 bases). Trimming stripped 5 bases from V and 0 bases from J, with 8 bases between. CDR3 size: 13 residues. The CDR3 DNA sequence: TGTGCCAGCAGTATACAGGTCTCCTACGAGCAGTACTTC. Translating it yields CASSIQVSYEQYF.

This clonotype was found a few times. The CDR3, as DNA: TGCAGCGCGGCTGAGAGAAATTCACCCCTCCACTTT. Translation: CSAAERNSPLHF. The gene calls are TRBV20-1 and TRBJ1-6; D gene ambiguous. CDR3 length equals 12 residues. Germline-derived CDR1 and CDR2 are DFQATT and SNEGSKA (reference sequence).

The J gene is TRBJ2-7, the V gene TRBV29-1; a weak D match, TRBD2 (5 bases). Trimming removed 6 bases from V and 5 bases from J, with 14 bases in between. CDR3 length equals 12 residues. The germline gives CDR1 SQVTM, CDR2 ANQGSEA. This CDR3 reads CSVERVGNEQYF. The CDR3 region has the DNA TGCAGCGTGGAACGGGTCGGGAACGAGCAGTACTTC.

This sequence joins TRBV4-2 and TRBJ2-7; TRBD2 matches at 8 bases. V shed 1 base, J shed 0 bases, and the junction held 8 bases outside the gene matches. Germline-derived CDR1 and CDR2 are LGHNA and YNFKEQ. The CDR3 extends over 17 amino acids. The CDR3 loop reads CASSQGRRGVVSYEQYF. CDR3 nucleotides: TGTGCCAGCAGCCAAGGGAGGCGGGGGGTCGTCTCCTACGAGCAGTACTTC.

This clonotype showed up just once. This chain links TRBV7-2 with TRBJ1-2; TRBD1 aligns across 7 bases. Per germline, CDR1 SGHTA and CDR2 FQGNSA. The length of the CDR3 is 15 residues. V lost 1 base and J lost 4; bases outside the gene matches: 6. Written as DNA, the CDR3 is TGTGCCAGCAGCTTAGGCCCCCGGGACAGCTATGGCTACACCTTC. The encoded protein is CASSLGPRDSYGYTF.

This clonotype has just a few counts. The chain is built from TRBV7-2 and TRBJ2-1; weak D call: TRBD2 (7 bases). Trimming pared 1 base from V and 0 bases from J, leaving 13 bases between. Germline V gene lookup returns CDR1 SGHTA and CDR2 FQGNSA. The CDR3 is 17 amino acids. CDR3 bases: TGTGCCAGCAGCTTAGTGGCGGGGGCGAGCTCCTACAATGAGCAGTTCTTC. Amino acid sequence: CASSLVAGASSYNEQFF.

This clonotype was detected many times. DNA of the CDR3: TGTGCCAGCAGCCAAGCTGGGGGGGTGGAGACCCAGTACTTC. It yields the protein CASSQAGGVETQYF. The chain uses TRBV4-2 and TRBJ2-5, with 7 bases lining up with TRBD2. Germline V lookup: CDR1 LGHNA, CDR2 YNFKEQ. The CDR3 is 14 amino acids. The V segment lost 1 base and the J segment 5 bases; nucleotides outside the gene matches: 4.

As concerns this clonotype: Sequence at one end of the junction differs from germline and may be a read error. CDR3 coding DNA: TGTGCCGGCAGCTTTAGAGAGGGACAGATGAACACTGAAGCTTTCTTT. Translated, it gives CAGSFREGQMNTEAFF. This chain links TRBV7-9 with TRBJ1-1; 7 bases agree with TRBD1. In germline, CDR1 is SEHNR, CDR2 FQNEAQ (reference sequence). The CDR3 sequence is 16 residues long.

This clonotype has just a few counts. DNA of the CDR3: TGTGCCAGCAGCGTCTATTCGGGACAGGTAACAGATACGCAGTATTTT. This sequence encodes CASSVYSGQVTDTQYF. The rearrangement uses TRBV9 and TRBJ2-3; 8 bases line up with TRBD1. Germline V gene data show CDR1 as SGDLS and CDR2 as YYNGEE. V gave up 2 bases and J gave up 3 bases; unmatched junction bases: 8. The CDR3 loop spans 16 amino acids.

This clonotype was recorded a few times. The junction does not match germline at one end; this may be a read error. V and J are TRBV7-2 and TRBJ1-2, with a tentative D call TRBD1 (5 bases). Germline CDR1 and CDR2: SGHTA and FQGNSA. CDR3 length: 14 amino acids. The CDR3 loop reads CASSIVRGHYGHTF. Here the CDR3 DNA reads TGTGCCAGCAGCATCGTCCGGGGCCACTATGGCCACACCTTC.

This clonotype turned up a few times. The rearrangement links TRBV9 to TRBJ2-2; D gene ambiguous. The CDR3 contains 15 residues. Germline V gene data show CDR1 as SGDLS and CDR2 as YYNGEE. V was shortened by 2 bases and J by 7 bases, with 15 bases between the two germline ends. The CDR3 sequence: CASSVYDVVDGELFF. DNA for the CDR3: TGTGCCAGCAGCGTTTACGACGTGGTAGACGGGGAGCTGTTTTTT.

This clonotype was seen a few times. This chain uses TRBV7-8 with TRBJ2-2; D is unresolved. Trimming took off 5 bases at V and 3 bases at J, with 13 bases between the two ends. The CDR3 runs to 15 residues. Germline values: CDR1 SGHVS, CDR2 FQNEAQ. DNA of the CDR3: TGTGCCAGCAGCCCGGCCGGGTCGCACACCGGGGAGCTGTTTTTT. This encodes CASSPAGSHTGELFF.

The sample holds a few counts of this clonotype. The V call is TRBV6-4, the J call TRBJ2-1, with D perhaps TRBD2 (5 bases). Germline-derived CDR1 and CDR2 are MRHNA and SNTAGT. V lost 6 bases, J lost 10 bases, and 19 bases lay in between. The CDR3 runs 14 residues. For the CDR3, the DNA is TGTGCCAGCAGGGAAGTTTCTAGCTTTGGAGAGCAGTTCTTC. Amino acids: CASREVSSFGEQFF.

DNA for the CDR3: TGTGCCAGCAGTGAAGGGAACTCACCCCTCCACTTT. This codes for CASSEGNSPLHF. The J gene is TRBJ1-6, the V gene TRBV9; D unresolved. Trimming cost V 5 bases and J 10 bases, with 10 bases left between them. Per germline, CDR1 SGDLS and CDR2 YYNGEE. This CDR3 is built from 12 residues.

This clonotype was picked up a small number of times. The germline gene is not matched at one end of the junction; a read error may be the cause. The rearrangement links TRBV4-2 to TRBJ2-5; 10 bases are shared with TRBD2. Germline V gene sequence: CDR1 LGHNA, CDR2 YNFKEQ. This CDR3 comprises 17 residues. The CDR3 region has the DNA TGTACCAGCAGCCAAGAGGCTAGCGGGGGCCTTCAAGAGACCCAGTACTTC. Protein sequence: CTSSQEASGGLQETQYF.